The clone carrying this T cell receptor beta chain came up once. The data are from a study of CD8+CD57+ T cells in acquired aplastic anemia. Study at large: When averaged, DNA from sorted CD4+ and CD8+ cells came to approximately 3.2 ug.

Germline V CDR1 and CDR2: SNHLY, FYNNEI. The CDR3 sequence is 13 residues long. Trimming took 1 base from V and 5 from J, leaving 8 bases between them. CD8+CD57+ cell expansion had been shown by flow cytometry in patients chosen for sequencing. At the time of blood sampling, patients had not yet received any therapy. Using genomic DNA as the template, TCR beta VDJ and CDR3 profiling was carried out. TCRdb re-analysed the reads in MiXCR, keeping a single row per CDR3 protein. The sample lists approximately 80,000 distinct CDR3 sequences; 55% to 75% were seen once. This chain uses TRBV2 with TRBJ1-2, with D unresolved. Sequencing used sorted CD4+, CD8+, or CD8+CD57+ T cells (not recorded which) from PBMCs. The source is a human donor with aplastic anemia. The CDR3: CASSEGRDYGYTF. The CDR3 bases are TGTGCCAGCAGTGAAGGCAGAGATTATGGCTACACCTTC.